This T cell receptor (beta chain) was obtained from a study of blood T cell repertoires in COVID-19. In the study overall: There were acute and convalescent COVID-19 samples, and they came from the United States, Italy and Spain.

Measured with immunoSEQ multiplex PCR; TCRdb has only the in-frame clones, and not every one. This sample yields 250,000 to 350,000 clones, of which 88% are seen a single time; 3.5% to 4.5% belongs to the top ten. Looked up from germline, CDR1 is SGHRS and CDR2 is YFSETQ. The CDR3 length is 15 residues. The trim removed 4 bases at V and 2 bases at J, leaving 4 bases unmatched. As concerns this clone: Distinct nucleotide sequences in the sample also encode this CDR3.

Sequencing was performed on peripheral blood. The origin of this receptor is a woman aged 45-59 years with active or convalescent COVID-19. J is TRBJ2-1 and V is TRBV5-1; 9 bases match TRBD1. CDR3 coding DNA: TGCGCCAGCAGCCCGGGACAGGGACCCTACAATGAGCAGTTCTTC. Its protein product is CASSPGQGPYNEQFF.